These 25 T cell receptor beta chains came from one sample sequenced in a study of patients and donors after allogeneic stem cell transplantation. TCRdb passed the RT-PCR reads through MiXCR, listing each CDR3 protein once. This sample has some 87,000 distinct CDR3 sequences; about 48% occur once, and the top ten carry 60% to 65%. Sequenced: blood, either unsorted or a sorted T cell fraction (not recorded which). These receptors all come from a human donor who was either an allogeneic HSCT recipient or a stem cell or donor lymphocyte infusion donor (not recorded which). It is not recorded whose cells these are; they may come from a transplant donor.

The V gene is TRBV3-1, the J gene TRBJ2-7; D is undetermined. V was pared by 2 bases and J by 6 bases, with 8 bases between. CDR1 is LGHDT, CDR2 YNNKEL, per germline (reference sequence). The CDR3 spans 12 residues. The CDR3 DNA sequence: TGTGCCAGCAGCCAACCCGAGGCCGAGCAGTACTTC. It yields the protein CASSQPEAEQYF.

This clonotype was seen a handful of times. V is TRBV3-1 and J is TRBJ1-2; D remains unclear. V gave up 1 base and J gave up 2 bases, with 11 bases separating them. CDR1 is LGHDT and CDR2 is YNNKEL in the germline V gene (reference sequence). The CDR3 consists of 15 residues. The CDR3: CASSQVQLGNYGYTF. The CDR3 DNA reads as TGTGCCAGCAGCCAAGTCCAACTAGGGAACTATGGCTACACCTTC.

This clonotype appeared a few times. The chain links TRBV20-1 to TRBJ2-1; 7 bases are shared with TRBD2. The CDR3 is 17 amino acids. Germline V gene sequence: CDR1 DFQATT, CDR2 SNEGSKA (reference sequence). V was pared by 0 bases and J by 4 bases, with 12 bases of the junction left unmatched. For the CDR3, the DNA is TGCAGTGCTAGAGATCCCCAACGGGCGGGAGTTTACAATGAGCAGTTCTTC. This translates into CSARDPQRAGVYNEQFF.

This clonotype has more than one count but fewer than ten. The chain employs TRBV29-1 and TRBJ1-5; D may be TRBD1 (5 bases). The CDR3 runs 14 residues. V lost 5 bases and J 3 bases, leaving 14 bases between the germline ends. CDR1 SQVTM and CDR2 ANQGSEA come from the germline V gene. This CDR3 reads CSVFDAGINQPQHF. DNA for the CDR3: TGCAGCGTTTTTGACGCAGGGATCAATCAGCCCCAGCATTTT.

This clonotype was seen a handful of times. The chain links TRBV29-1 to TRBJ1-4; the D gene is possibly TRBD1 (5 bases). From germline, CDR1 is SQVTM and CDR2 ANQGSEA. The length of the CDR3 is 12 residues. With 0 bases removed from V and 10 bases from J, the gap between germline ends came to 9 bases. CDR3 sequence reads: CSVEDTGGKLFF. DNA of the CDR3: TGCAGCGTTGAAGATACCGGGGGAAAACTGTTTTTT.

The chain carries TRBV14 and TRBJ1-2; tentative D call: TRBD1 (6 bases). CDR1 and CDR2 (germline): SGHDN, FVKESK. Between the trimmed V and J ends, which lost 5 bases and 8 bases, there was a span of 15 bases. The CDR3 extends over 13 amino acids. CDR3 in DNA: TGTGCCAGCAGCAACAGGGAATTCGAAGGCTACACCTTC. Protein: CASSNREFEGYTF.

V is TRBV5-1 and J is TRBJ2-6; 8 bases map to TRBD2. CDR3 length equals 19 residues. Germline V gene data show CDR1 as SGHRS and CDR2 as YFSETQ. After removal of 2 bases from V and 3 bases from J, the junction contained 13 bases not matched to a gene. CDR3 DNA: TGCGCCAGCAGCTTCCCGAGCGGGACTAGGACCCTTGGGGCCAACGTCCTGACTTTC. It specifies CASSFPSGTRTLGANVLTF.

This clonotype was seen more than once but under ten times. The rearrangement uses TRBV15 and TRBJ1-3, with unresolved D. V was pared by 1 base and J by 0 bases, with 4 bases between. This CDR3 is built from 14 residues. Germline lookup yields CDR1 LNHNV and CDR2 YYDKDF (reference sequence). CDR3 in DNA: TGTGCCACCAGCAGAGGGGACTCTGGAAACACCATATATTTT. As protein: CATSRGDSGNTIYF.

This clonotype has only one observation. This chain uses TRBV5-1 with TRBJ2-2; no definite D call. This CDR3 spans 12 amino acids. Germline V gene sequence: CDR1 SGHRS, CDR2 YFSETQ. Trimming left V 0 bases short and J 6 bases short, with 3 bases between. This CDR3 reads CASSLASGELFF. In nucleotides, the CDR3 is TGCGCCAGCAGCTTGGCCTCCGGGGAGCTGTTTTTT.

This chain links TRBV6-1 with TRBJ2-7, with D perhaps matching TRBD1 (6 bases). Germline V CDR1 and CDR2: MNHNS, SASEGT. The CDR3 is made up of 14 amino acids. The V end lost 8 bases, the J end lost 1 base, and 15 bases lay between the germline ends. CDR3 in amino acids: CASQTGTTSYEQYF. CDR3 coding DNA: TGTGCCAGCCAGACAGGTACTACTTCCTACGAGCAGTACTTC.

This clonotype was found a few times. The chain uses TRBV28 and TRBJ1-6; D remains unclear. The CDR3 runs to 16 residues. Per the germline V gene, CDR1 is MDHEN and CDR2 is SYDVKM. Trimming took 6 bases from V and 1 from J, leaving 13 bases between them. Here the CDR3 DNA reads TGTGCCAGCAGCGAGCTTGGGGAATCCTATAATTCACCCCTCCACTTT. The encoded protein is CASSELGESYNSPLHF.

In its sample, this clonotype was seen a few times. The chain is built from TRBV4-3 and TRBJ1-5, with D unclear. The CDR3 has 17 residues. Germline V gene data show CDR1 as LGHNA and CDR2 as YSLEER. V was shortened by 2 bases and J by 0 bases, with 14 bases between the two germline ends. The DNA for the CDR3 is TGCGCCAGCAGCCAAAGTGCCGTACTGAATAGCAATCAGCCCCAGCATTTT. Translating it yields CASSQSAVLNSNQPQHF.

The V gene is TRBV5-1, the J gene TRBJ2-7, with TRBD2 matching over 7 bases. V was clipped by 5 bases and J by 1 base; unmatched bases: 9. CDR3 length equals 15 residues. Looked up from germline, CDR1 is SGHRS and CDR2 is YFSETQ. The CDR3 is CASSPGLVLSYEQYF. As DNA, the CDR3 is TGCGCCAGCAGTCCCGGACTAGTCCTATCCTACGAGCAGTACTTC.

This clonotype has more than one count but fewer than ten. The V call is TRBV4-3, the J call TRBJ2-7; D gene unclear. V dropped 1 base and J dropped 6 bases, with 7 bases sitting between them. The CDR3 contains 12 residues. Germline lookup yields CDR1 LGHNA and CDR2 YSLEER. In DNA form, the CDR3 reads TGCGCCAGCAGCCAAGGATATGGCGAGCAGTACTTC. It translates to CASSQGYGEQYF.

This rearrangement joins TRBV14 to TRBJ2-3; maybe TRBD1 (5 bases). The CDR3 has 13 amino acids. Germline V lookup: CDR1 SGHDN, CDR2 FVKESK. The V end was cut by 0 bases, the J end by 11 bases, with 12 bases between. The CDR3 DNA is TGTGCCAGCAGCCAAGAGGTCTCAGGGAAGCAGTATTTT. It encodes CASSQEVSGKQYF.

This clonotype has just a few counts. CDR3 region: CASSLEIYSNQPQHF. In DNA, the CDR3 is TGTGCCAGCAGTTTAGAGATTTATAGCAATCAGCCCCAGCATTTT. This chain uses TRBV28 with TRBJ1-5; D gene uncertain. CDR3 size: 15 residues. The germline gives CDR1 MDHEN, CDR2 SYDVKM. Trimming removed 2 bases from V and 0 bases from J, with 8 bases in between.

The chain employs TRBV6-5 and TRBJ1-6; D is perhaps TRBD1 (5 bases). From germline, CDR1 is MNHEY and CDR2 SVGAGI. Trimming pared 6 bases from V and 9 bases from J, leaving 12 bases between. There are 13 residues in the CDR3. CDR3 coding DNA: TGTGCCAGCAGCGGGACTTGGATTTCACCCCTCCACTTT. This gives the protein CASSGTWISPLHF.

This clonotype has a handful of counts. The chain has TRBV29-1 and TRBJ1-1; D might be TRBD1 (6 bases). The germline V and J ends were trimmed by 7 bases and 5 bases, with 14 bases remaining between them. CDR3 length: 12 residues. Germline V gene lookup returns CDR1 SQVTM and CDR2 ANQGSEA. CDR3 DNA sequence: TGCAGCGCAGGCTACAGGGAGACTGAAGCTTTCTTT. Amino acids: CSAGYRETEAFF.

This clonotype was detected only a few times. The chain couples TRBV10-3 to TRBJ2-4; perhaps D is TRBD1 or TRBD2 (5 bases each). This CDR3 spans 16 amino acids. Germline CDR1 ENHRY, CDR2 SYGVKD. The germline V and J ends were trimmed by 4 bases and 2 bases, with 15 bases remaining between them. CDR3 sequence (DNA): TGTGCCATCAGTGCCAGGGCGTCGGGATCCAAAAACATTCAGTACTTC. Translation: CAISARASGSKNIQYF.

The V call is TRBV6-6, the J call TRBJ1-4; the D gene is possibly TRBD1 (5 bases). Germline CDR1 is MNHNY and CDR2 is SVGAGI (reference sequence). CDR3 size: 15 residues. V was cut by 5 bases and J by 0 bases, with 10 bases left in between. This CDR3 reads CASSLDRTTNEKLFF. CDR3 bases: TGTGCCAGCAGTCTTGACAGAACAACTAATGAAAAACTGTTTTTT.

The chain links TRBV7-9 to TRBJ2-3; 7 bases are a match to TRBD2. The CDR3 totals 16 residues. Germline CDR1 and CDR2: SEHNR and FQNEAQ (reference sequence). The V gene end was trimmed by 4 bases and the J gene end by 4 bases; junction bases not matched to a gene: 11. The CDR3 reads CASSSSRLAEADTQYF. The CDR3 DNA reads TGTGCCAGCAGCTCTAGTCGGCTAGCGGAGGCAGATACGCAGTATTTT. Full variable domain (rest looked up from reference TRBV7-9 and TRBJ2-3): DTGVSQNPRHKITKRGQNVTFRCDPISEHNRLYWYRQTLGQGPEFLTYFQNEAQLEKSRLLSDRFSAERPKGSFSTLEIQRTEQGDSAMYLCASSSSRLAEADTQYFGPGTRLTVL.

This chain connects TRBV7-9 to TRBJ1-1; weak D call: TRBD1 (5 bases). The CDR3 sequence is 12 residues long. The V gene's germline CDR1 is SEHNR and CDR2 FQNEAQ (reference sequence). Trimming left V 5 bases short and J 9 bases short, with 13 bases between. CDR3 protein: CASSQGAAKAFF. The CDR3 nucleotides read TGTGCCAGCAGCCAAGGGGCAGCCAAAGCTTTCTTT.

This clonotype turned up a few times. This chain uses TRBV5-1 with TRBJ1-1; no clear D. Germline CDR1 is SGHRS and CDR2 is YFSETQ. The CDR3 has 17 amino acids. V dropped 0 bases and J dropped 5 bases, with 20 bases sitting between them. The CDR3 here is CASSLARSEGLFTEAFF. For the CDR3, the DNA is TGCGCCAGCAGCTTGGCTCGCTCGGAGGGTCTTTTTACTGAAGCTTTCTTT.

V is TRBV20-1 and J is TRBJ2-7; D may be TRBD1 (6 bases). Trimming stripped 5 bases from V and 5 bases from J, with 19 bases between. The CDR3 spans 14 residues. Per the germline V gene, CDR1 is DFQATT and CDR2 is SNEGSKA (reference sequence). CDR3 protein: CSALSAGAKDEQYF. CDR3 nucleotide sequence: TGCAGTGCTTTATCGGCAGGGGCTAAGGACGAGCAGTACTTC.

This clonotype was counted between two and nine times. The V call is TRBV10-2, the J call TRBJ1-3; TRBD1 aligns across 10 bases. Per germline, CDR1 WSHSY and CDR2 SAAADI. Trimming cost V 1 base and J 3 bases; bases outside gene matches: 0. CDR3 size: 15 residues. CDR3 DNA sequence: TGCGCCAGCAGTGAGTGGGACAGGGGTGGAAACACCATATATTTT. It specifies CASSEWDRGGNTIYF.